The rows below give T cell receptor beta chains drawn from one sample of a study of T cells in Graves' hyperthyroidism and ophthalmopathy. TCRdb re-derived calls from the multiplex PCR reads in MiXCR, one entry per CDR3 protein. Among about 360,000 distinct CDR3 sequences listed, about 13% were seen once. The specimen was blood. These receptors all stem from a young woman with Graves' hyperthyroidism. CDR3s include the opening cysteine and the closing phenylalanine or tryptophan. A D gene is named only where the DNA matches it firmly. Expanded clones are given a class, and other clones once, few, many or no size at all.

>TRBD1|TRBJ2-7|16|NA|TRBV28
CAQRGPGQGLPYEQYF
TGTGCCCAGAGGGGGCCGGGACAGGGCCTACCCTACGAGCAGTACTTC
>TRBD1|TRBJ2-1|16|many|TRBV7-9
CASSFTSGQGFDEQFF
TGTGCCAGCAGCTTTACTTCGGGACAGGGGTTCGATGAGCAGTTCTTC
>NA|TRBJ2-7|17|NA|TRBV20-1
CSAEPNSGTHISYEQYF
TGCAGTGCTGAACCTAACTCCGGGACCCACATATCTTACGAGCAGTACTTC
>NA|TRBJ2-7|12|many|TRBV2
CASSYGIYEQYF
TGTGCCAGCAGTTATGGGATCTACGAGCAGTACTTC
>NA|TRBJ2-2|13|many|TRBV20-1
CSARDPGPGELFF
TGCAGTGCTAGAGATCCGGGGCCCGGGGAGCTGTTTTTT
>NA|TRBJ1-1|14|few|TRBV7-2
CASRTVGEGSEAFF
TGTGCCAGCCGAACGGTGGGCGAGGGTTCTGAAGCTTTCTTT
>NA|TRBJ1-1|13|many|TRBV11-2
CASSRGLGTEAFF
TGTGCCAGCAGCAGAGGGCTGGGCACTGAAGCTTTCTTT
>NA|TRBJ1-1|15|many|TRBV5-8
CASSLDSAVNTEAFF
TGTGCCAGCAGCTTGGATTCGGCGGTGAACACTGAAGCTTTCTTT
>TRBD1|TRBJ1-2|12|many|TRBV3-1
CVSRQGADGYTF
TGTGTCAGCAGGCAGGGGGCGGATGGCTACACCTTC
>TRBD1|TRBJ2-7|15|few|TRBV7-9
CASSLGTVMSYEQYF
TGTGCCAGCAGCTTGGGGACAGTAATGTCCTACGAGCAGTACTTC
>NA|TRBJ2-5|13|many|TRBV6-2/TRBV6-3
CASRRASPETQYF
TGTGCCAGCAGGCGGGCCAGCCCGGAGACCCAGTACTTC
>NA|TRBJ1-5|14|many|TRBV6-1
CASRETAPRQPQHF
TGTGCCAGCAGGGAGACGGCGCCCCGCCAGCCCCAGCATTTT
>NA|TRBJ2-1|12|NA|TRBV7-9
CASSRLEDEQFF
TGTGCCAGCAGCCGACTAGAGGATGAGCAGTTCTTC
>NA|TRBJ1-2|13|many|TRBV12-3/TRBV12-4
CASSSQGYYGYTF
TGTGCCAGCAGTTCGCAGGGGTATTATGGCTACACCTTC
>TRBD2|TRBJ2-5|16|NA|TRBV7-3
CASSSCVAGGRETQYF
TGTGCCAGCAGCTCATGTGTAGCGGGAGGCCGAGAGACCCAGTACTTC
>NA|TRBJ2-5|14|many|TRBV20-1
CSARFGTPQETQYF
TGCAGTGCCCGTTTTGGGACCCCCCAAGAGACCCAGTACTTC
>NA|TRBJ2-1|13|many|TRBV28
CASIPTGYHEQFF
TGTGCCAGCATTCCTACAGGGTACCATGAGCAGTTCTTC
>NA|TRBJ2-1|14|many|TRBV5-4
CASSSRGQSNEQFF
TGTGCCAGCAGCTCCCGGGGCCAGAGCAATGAGCAGTTCTTC
>NA|TRBJ2-1|11|few|TRBV4-1
CASSQATEQFF
TGCGCCAGCAGCCAAGCCACTGAGCAGTTCTTC
>NA|TRBJ2-7|13|many|TRBV5-6
CASSLPDSYEQYF
TGTGCCAGCAGCTTACCAGACTCCTACGAGCAGTACTTC
>TRBD2|TRBJ2-3|15|many|TRBV20-1
CSATQTSGFTDTQYF
TGCAGTGCAACCCAGACTAGCGGCTTCACAGATACGCAGTATTTT
>NA|TRBJ2-7|15|many|TRBV20-1
CSARDWAGEDYEQYF
TGCAGTGCTAGAGATTGGGCAGGGGAGGATTACGAGCAGTACTTC
>TRBD1|TRBJ2-6|17|NA|TRBV18
CASSPGTGPAGANVLTF
TGTGCCAGCTCACCCGGGACAGGGCCCGCGGGGGCCAACGTCCTGACTTTC
>NA|TRBJ1-2|14|many|TRBV4-1
CASSQVVRNYGYTF
TGCGCCAGCAGCCAAGTCGTTAGAAACTATGGCTACACCTTC
>NA|TRBJ2-1|15|NA|TRBV28
CASSFSLQGRFEQFF
TGTGCCAGCAGTTTCAGCCTACAGGGTAGGTTTGAGCAGTTCTTC
>NA|TRBJ2-7|11|many|TRBV29-1
CSGWGRYEQYF
TGCAGCGGATGGGGCCGGTACGAGCAGTACTTC
>NA|TRBJ2-5|13|many|TRBV11-2
CASSLVVGRTQYF
TGTGCCAGCAGCTTAGTTGTGGGGCGGACCCAGTACTTC
>NA|TRBJ2-4|16|NA|TRBV11-3
CASSSGVVVAKNIQYF
TGTGCCAGCAGCTCGGGGGTGGTTGTGGCCAAAAACATTCAGTACTTC
>NA|TRBJ1-1|16|few|TRBV5-5
CASREASVRGGTEAFF
TGTGCCAGCAGGGAGGCCTCGGTTAGGGGTGGCACTGAAGCTTTCTTT
>TRBD1|TRBJ1-2|14|many|TRBV27
CASSLSGGAGGYTF
TGTGCCAGCAGTTTGTCAGGGGGCGCCGGGGGCTACACCTTC
>TRBD1|TRBJ1-2|14|few|TRBV5-1
CASSLGADRDGYTF
TGCGCCAGCAGCTTGGGAGCGGACAGGGATGGCTACACCTTC
>NA|TRBJ1-1|14|many|TRBV20-1
CSAGLAGGNTEAFF
TGCAGTGCCGGATTGGCGGGAGGGAACACTGAAGCTTTCTTT
>TRBD1|TRBJ2-1|18|NA|TRBV6-2/TRBV6-3
CASSYPARGPGSYNEQFF
TGTGCCAGCAGTTACCCAGCGAGGGGGCCCGGGTCCTACAATGAGCAGTTCTTC
>TRBD1|TRBJ2-3|15|many|TRBV20-1
CSAYPRDRGQDTQYF
TGCAGTGCTTACCCTCGGGACAGGGGGCAAGATACGCAGTATTTT
>NA|TRBJ2-1|14|NA|TRBV5-6
CASSLGQGTYEQFF
TGTGCCAGCAGCCTGGGGCAGGGAACCTACGAGCAGTTCTTC
>NA|TRBJ1-1|13|NA|TRBV6-1
CASTLTFPTEAFF
TGTGCCAGCACCTTGACCTTTCCCACTGAAGCTTTCTTT
>NA|TRBJ1-6|16|NA|TRBV19
CAASSRAEGYNSPLHF
TGTGCCGCCAGTAGTCGGGCAGAAGGGTATAATTCACCCCTCCACTTT
>NA|TRBJ2-3|14|many|TRBV6-2/TRBV6-3
CASSYVRPPDTQYF
TGTGCCAGCAGTTATGTCAGACCTCCGGATACGCAGTATTTT
>NA|TRBJ1-1|14|many|TRBV2
CASRKTVMNTEAFF
TGTGCCAGCAGGAAGACAGTCATGAACACTGAAGCTTTCTTT
>TRBD2|TRBJ2-4|15|few|TRBV20-1
CSARKTSGGTNIQYF
TGCAGTGCTAGAAAAACTAGCGGTGGGACAAACATTCAGTACTTC
>NA|TRBJ2-2|15|NA|TRBV6-5
CASSYGLEGGGELFF
TGTGCCAGCAGTTACGGGCTCGAAGGTGGCGGGGAGCTGTTTTTT
>NA|TRBJ2-3|14|NA|TRBV30
CAWSSGIRLDTQYF
TGTGCCTGGAGTTCAGGGATAAGACTAGATACGCAGTATTTT
>TRBD2|TRBJ2-1|18|few|TRBV20-1
CSATGGTSGSYSYNEQFF
TGCAGTGCTACCGGGGGGACTAGCGGGAGTTACTCCTACAATGAGCAGTTCTTC
>NA|TRBJ2-1|17|NA|TRBV18
CASSKNLPGEGGNEQFF
TGTGCCAGCTCGAAAAACCTCCCGGGGGAAGGGGGCAATGAGCAGTTCTTC
>TRBD2|TRBJ2-1|16|many|TRBV15
CATSRDKGLAYNEQFF
TGTGCCACCAGCAGAGACAAGGGACTAGCCTACAATGAGCAGTTCTTC
>TRBD1|TRBJ2-5|15|many|TRBV14
CASSQGQGGGETQYF
TGTGCCAGCAGCCAGGGACAGGGAGGCGGTGAGACCCAGTACTTC
>TRBD2|TRBJ2-1|16|once|TRBV25-1
CASSVPGLAGGDEQFF
TGTGCCAGCAGTGTACCGGGACTAGCGGGAGGAGATGAGCAGTTCTTC
>NA|TRBJ2-5|13|NA|TRBV19
CASRDLMGETQYF
TGTGCCAGCCGGGACCTAATGGGGGAGACCCAGTACTTC
>TRBD2|TRBJ2-1|15|many|TRBV7-6
CASSPRLAGVNEQFF
TGTGCCAGCAGCCCTCGACTAGCGGGAGTCAATGAGCAGTTCTTC
>TRBD1|TRBJ1-1|16|many|TRBV6-2/TRBV6-3
CASSFGFGTGGTEAFF
TGTGCCAGCAGTTTTGGTTTCGGGACAGGGGGCACTGAAGCTTTCTTT
>TRBD2|TRBJ2-5|16|once|TRBV14
CASSRQLAGAQETQYF
TGTGCCAGCAGCCGACAACTAGCGGGAGCACAAGAGACCCAGTACTTC
>TRBD1|TRBJ1-1|12|many|TRBV28
CASSLPGQRAFF
TGTGCCAGCAGTTTGCCGGGACAGCGGGCTTTCTTT
>TRBD1|TRBJ2-7|15|many|TRBV5-5
CASSRTGDRSYEQYF
TGTGCCAGCAGCCGTACAGGGGACCGGTCCTACGAGCAGTACTTC
>TRBD2|TRBJ2-7|14|NA|TRBV7-9
CASSWTSGSSEQYF
TGTGCCAGCAGCTGGACTAGCGGGAGCAGCGAGCAGTACTTC